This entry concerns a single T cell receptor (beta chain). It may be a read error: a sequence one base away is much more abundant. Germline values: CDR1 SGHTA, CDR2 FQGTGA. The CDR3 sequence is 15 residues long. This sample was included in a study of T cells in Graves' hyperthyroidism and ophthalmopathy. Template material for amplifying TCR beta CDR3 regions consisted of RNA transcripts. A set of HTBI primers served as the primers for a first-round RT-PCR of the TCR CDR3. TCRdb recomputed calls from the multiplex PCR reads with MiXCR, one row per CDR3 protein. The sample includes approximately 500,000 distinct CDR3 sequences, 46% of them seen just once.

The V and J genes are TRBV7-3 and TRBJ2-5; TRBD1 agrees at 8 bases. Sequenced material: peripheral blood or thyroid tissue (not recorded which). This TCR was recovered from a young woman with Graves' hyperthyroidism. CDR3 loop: CASSSNRGIQESQYF. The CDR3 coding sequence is TGTGCCAGCAGCTCTAACAGGGGGATCCAAGAGTCCCAGTACTTC.